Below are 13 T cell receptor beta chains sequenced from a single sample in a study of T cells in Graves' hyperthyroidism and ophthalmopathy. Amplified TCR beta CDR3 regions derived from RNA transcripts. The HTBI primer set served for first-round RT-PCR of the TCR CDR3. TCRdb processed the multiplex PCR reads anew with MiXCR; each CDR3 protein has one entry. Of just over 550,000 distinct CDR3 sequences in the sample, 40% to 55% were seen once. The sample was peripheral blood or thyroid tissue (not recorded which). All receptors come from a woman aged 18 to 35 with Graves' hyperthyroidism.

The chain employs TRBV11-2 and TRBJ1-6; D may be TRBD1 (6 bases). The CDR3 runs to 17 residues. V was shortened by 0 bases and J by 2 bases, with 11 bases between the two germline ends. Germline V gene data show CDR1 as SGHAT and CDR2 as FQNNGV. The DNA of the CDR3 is TGTGCCAGCAGCTTAGACAGGGGTAGGACCTATAATTCACCCCTCCACTTT. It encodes CASSLDRGRTYNSPLHF.

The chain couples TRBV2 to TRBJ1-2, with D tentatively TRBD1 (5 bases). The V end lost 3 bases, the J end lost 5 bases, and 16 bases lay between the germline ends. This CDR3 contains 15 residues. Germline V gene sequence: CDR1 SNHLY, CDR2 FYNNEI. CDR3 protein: CASSDSGGLLYGYTF. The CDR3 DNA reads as TGTGCCAGCAGTGACAGCGGGGGGTTATTGTATGGCTACACCTTC.

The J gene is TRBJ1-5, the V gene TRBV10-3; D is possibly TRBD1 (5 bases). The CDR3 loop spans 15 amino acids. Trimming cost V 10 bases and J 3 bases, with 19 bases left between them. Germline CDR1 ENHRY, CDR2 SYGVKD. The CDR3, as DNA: TGTGCCAGCAGGGTCTGGGGAAGTAACAATCAGCCCCAGCATTTT. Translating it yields CASRVWGSNNQPQHF.

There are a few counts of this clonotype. This chain's CDR3 is CASSLGEGAQGYTF. CDR3 DNA: TGTGCCAGCAGCTTAGGCGAGGGGGCGCAAGGCTACACCTTC. This rearrangement joins TRBV7-9 to TRBJ1-2; 7 nucleotides agree with TRBD1. V was clipped by 1 base and J by 8 bases; unmatched bases: 7. CDR1 is SEHNR and CDR2 is FQNEAQ in the germline V gene (reference sequence). The CDR3 runs 14 residues.

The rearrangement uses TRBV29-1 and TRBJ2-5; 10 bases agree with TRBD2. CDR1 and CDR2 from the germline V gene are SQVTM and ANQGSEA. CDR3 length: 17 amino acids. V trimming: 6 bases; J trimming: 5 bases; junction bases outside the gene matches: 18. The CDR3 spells CSVAGTSEPVVGETQYF. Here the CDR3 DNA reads TGCAGCGTCGCCGGGACTAGCGAGCCTGTGGTTGGGGAGACCCAGTACTTC.

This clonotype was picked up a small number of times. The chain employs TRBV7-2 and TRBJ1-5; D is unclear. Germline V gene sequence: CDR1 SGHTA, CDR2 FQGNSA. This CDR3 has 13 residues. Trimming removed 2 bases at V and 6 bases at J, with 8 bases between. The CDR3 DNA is TGTGCCAGCAGCTTAATTTGGGGTCAGCCCCAGCATTTT. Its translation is CASSLIWGQPQHF.

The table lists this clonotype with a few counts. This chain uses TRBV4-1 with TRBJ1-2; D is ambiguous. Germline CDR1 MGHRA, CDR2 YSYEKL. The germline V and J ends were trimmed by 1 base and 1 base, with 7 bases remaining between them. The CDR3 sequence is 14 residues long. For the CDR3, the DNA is TGCGCCAGCAGCCAAGCGACGGTTAACTATGGCTACACCTTC. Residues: CASSQATVNYGYTF.

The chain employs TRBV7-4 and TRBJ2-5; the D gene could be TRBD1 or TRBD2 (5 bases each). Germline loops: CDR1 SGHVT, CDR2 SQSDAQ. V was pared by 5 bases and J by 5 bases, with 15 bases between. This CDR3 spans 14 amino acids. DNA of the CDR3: TGTGCCAGCAGCCGCGGACATACGGGGGAGACCCAGTACTTC. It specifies CASSRGHTGETQYF.

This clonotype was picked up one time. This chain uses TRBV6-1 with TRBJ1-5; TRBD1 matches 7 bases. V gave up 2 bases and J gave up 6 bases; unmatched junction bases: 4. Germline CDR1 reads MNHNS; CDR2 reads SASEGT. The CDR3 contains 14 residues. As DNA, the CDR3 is TGTGCCAGCAGTGAAACGACAGGGAGTCAGCCCCAGCATTTT. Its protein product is CASSETTGSQPQHF.

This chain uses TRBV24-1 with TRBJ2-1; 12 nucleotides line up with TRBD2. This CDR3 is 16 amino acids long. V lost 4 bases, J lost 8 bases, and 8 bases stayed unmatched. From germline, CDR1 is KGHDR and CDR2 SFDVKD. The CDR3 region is CATSELLAGGPYEQFF. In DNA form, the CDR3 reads TGTGCCACCAGTGAGCTGCTAGCGGGAGGGCCTTATGAGCAGTTCTTC.

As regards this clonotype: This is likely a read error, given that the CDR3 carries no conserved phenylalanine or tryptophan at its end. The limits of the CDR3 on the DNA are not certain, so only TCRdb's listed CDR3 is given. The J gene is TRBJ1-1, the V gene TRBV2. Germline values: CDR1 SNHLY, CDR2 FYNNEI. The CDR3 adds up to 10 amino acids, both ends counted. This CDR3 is CASGDRRRSA.

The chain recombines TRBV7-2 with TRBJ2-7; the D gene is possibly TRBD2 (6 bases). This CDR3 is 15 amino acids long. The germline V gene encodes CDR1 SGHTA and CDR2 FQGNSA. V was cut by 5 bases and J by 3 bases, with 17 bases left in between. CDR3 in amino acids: CASSQEGGAIYEQYF. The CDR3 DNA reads TGTGCCAGCAGCCAAGAAGGCGGGGCGATCTACGAGCAGTACTTC.

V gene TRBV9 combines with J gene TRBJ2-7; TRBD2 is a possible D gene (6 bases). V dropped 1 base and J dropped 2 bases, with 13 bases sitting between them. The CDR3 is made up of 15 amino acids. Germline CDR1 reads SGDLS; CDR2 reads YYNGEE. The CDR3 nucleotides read TGTGCCAGCAGCGTACCAAGGGCGGGGACCTACGAGCAGTACTTC. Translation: CASSVPRAGTYEQYF.